These 15 T cell receptor beta chains originate from one sample sequenced in a study of CDR3 diversity in severe acne (dated by TCRdb to between 2017 and 2020). Library construction relied on PCR. The run used an Illumina HiSeq 2000. Through fastp at Q25 and MiXCR, TCRdb rebuilt clones from the public reads, retaining in-frame beta chains. Every distinct CDR3 protein forms one entry, paired with its most common genes and DNA. This sample is represented by about 76,000 distinct CDR3 sequences; 50% to 65% of them were singletons. Jointly, the top ten make up roughly an eighth of the sample. What was sequenced was blood. Receptors were obtained from a male donor in good health, without acne.

In its sample, this clonotype was seen many times. The chain couples TRBV5-6 to TRBJ1-4, with 9 bases identical to TRBD1. The length of the CDR3 is 16 residues. The V gene's germline CDR1 is SGHDT and CDR2 YYEEEE. V shed 5 bases, J shed 0 bases, and the junction held 5 bases outside the gene matches. CDR3 DNA: TGTGCCAGCAGTCCGACAGGGGGTGCAACTAATGAAAAACTGTTTTTT. The encoded protein is CASSPTGGATNEKLFF.

The table lists this clonotype with many counts. This chain links TRBV7-6 with TRBJ1-6; TRBD1 might be the D (5 bases). This CDR3 has 16 residues. V dropped 0 bases and J dropped 8 bases, with 14 bases sitting between them. Germline CDR1 and CDR2: SGHVS and FNYEAQ. For the CDR3, the DNA is TGTGCCAGCAGCTTAGCGCTGGGGGTGAGGGATTCACCCCTCCACTTT. It specifies CASSLALGVRDSPLHF.

The chain joins TRBV11-1 to TRBJ2-1; 11 bases agree with TRBD2. The CDR3 length is 13 residues. The V segment lost 3 bases and the J segment 12 bases; nucleotides outside the gene matches: 4. Looked up from germline, CDR1 is SGHAT and CDR2 is FQDESV (reference sequence). CDR3 loop: CASSLPGTSGQFF. The DNA for the CDR3 is TGTGCCAGCAGCTTGCCCGGGACTAGCGGGCAGTTCTTC.

The chain combines TRBV20-1 with TRBJ2-5; D possibly corresponds to TRBD2 (7 bases). The germline gives CDR1 DFQATT, CDR2 SNEGSKA (reference sequence). V gave up 1 base and J gave up 4 bases, with 16 bases separating them. The CDR3 has 15 residues. In nucleotides, the CDR3 is TGCAGTGCTAGAGTTGGAGGGGGAGGGCGAGAGACCCAGTACTTC. Residues: CSARVGGGGRETQYF.

In this sample, this clonotype turned up a few times. The chain combines TRBV9 with TRBJ1-2; weak D call: TRBD1 (6 bases). The CDR3 consists of 12 residues. Germline values: CDR1 SGDLS, CDR2 YYNGEE. Trimming shortened V by 3 bases and J by 6 bases, and 9 bases separated the two germline ends. CDR3 sequence: CASSATGHGYTF. The CDR3 nucleotides are TGTGCCAGCAGCGCTACAGGGCATGGCTACACCTTC.

This clonotype has at least ten counts. The CDR3 here is CSVQGLAGIGLYEQYF. The CDR3 DNA is TGCAGCGTCCAGGGACTAGCGGGAATCGGGCTGTACGAGCAGTACTTC. The chain uses TRBV29-1 and TRBJ2-7; 13 nucleotides agree with TRBD2. The V and J ends lost 6 bases and 4 bases, in that order; junction bases with no gene match: 12. The CDR3 contains 16 residues. The germline gives CDR1 SQVTM, CDR2 ANQGSEA.

This clonotype was counted a few times. The genes are TRBV5-5 and TRBJ1-2, with D perhaps TRBD1 (5 bases). The CDR3 is 15 residues long. Germline assignment: CDR1 SGHKS and CDR2 YYEKEE (reference sequence). The V and J ends lost 3 bases and 4 bases respectively, with 16 bases between them. The CDR3 DNA reads TGTGCCAGCAGCTCACCCGGGACTCGGCCCTATGGCTACACCTTC. The encoded protein is CASSSPGTRPYGYTF.

This clonotype was observed many times. The chain links TRBV30 to TRBJ1-4, with D possibly TRBD1 on 6 matching bases. Trimming pared 5 bases from V and 4 bases from J, leaving 14 bases between. The CDR3 is 14 amino acids. CDR1 and CDR2 (germline): GTSNPN, SVGIG (reference sequence). The CDR3 reads CAWSPGHYNEKLFF. The CDR3 nucleotides read TGTGCCTGGTCCCCGGGACATTATAATGAAAAACTGTTTTTT. Using reference TRBV30 and TRBJ1-4 for the parts outside the CDR3, the full variable domain is SQTIHQWPATLVQPVGSPLSLECTVEGTSNPNLYWYRQAAGRGLQLLFYSVGIGQISSEVPQNLSASRPQDRQFILSSKKLLLSDSGFYLCAWSPGHYNEKLFFGSGTQLSVL.

This clonotype has just one count. The chain employs TRBV5-6 and TRBJ1-2; D is possibly TRBD1 (5 bases). Germline V gene sequence: CDR1 SGHDT, CDR2 YYEEEE. This CDR3 is built from 13 residues. Trimming cost V 4 bases and J 4 bases, with 11 bases left between them. The CDR3 sequence: CASSPGFGYGYTF. CDR3 coding DNA: TGTGCCAGCAGCCCAGGGTTTGGCTATGGCTACACCTTC.

In its sample, this clonotype was seen many times. A single base separates this from a much larger clone, so it may be a read error. The genes are TRBV6-1 and TRBJ1-4; the match to TRBD1 covers 7 bases. The CDR3 covers 15 residues. Germline values: CDR1 MNHNS, CDR2 SASEGT. In DNA form, the CDR3 reads TGTGCCAGCAGTGAAGGGGACAGCACCTTCAAAAAACTGGTTTTT. Protein: CASSEGDSTFKKLVF.

V and J are TRBV10-3 and TRBJ2-3; tentative D call: TRBD1 (6 bases). V gave up 6 bases and J gave up 2 bases, with 9 bases separating them. The CDR3 is made up of 13 amino acids. Looked up from germline, CDR1 is ENHRY and CDR2 is SYGVKD. This chain's CDR3 is CAISRGLTDTQYF. The CDR3 DNA is TGTGCCATCAGCAGGGGCCTCACAGATACGCAGTATTTT.

This clonotype was seen only a few times. The chain carries TRBV7-2 and TRBJ1-1, with 12 bases matching TRBD1. Trimming removed 4 bases from V and 6 bases from J; junction bases left unmatched: 9. The CDR3 totals 16 residues. The V gene's germline CDR1 is SGHTA and CDR2 FQGNSA. In DNA form, the CDR3 reads TGTGCCAGCAGCTACCCGGGACAGGGGGCTCGGGCTGAAGCTTTCTTT. It is translated as CASSYPGQGARAEAFF.

This clonotype is a singleton in its sample. The V and J genes are TRBV4-1 and TRBJ1-2, with 10 bases fitting TRBD1. After removal of 1 base from V and 6 bases from J, the junction contained 5 bases not matched to a gene. Per germline, CDR1 MGHRA and CDR2 YSYEKL. This CDR3 contains 15 residues. CDR3 amino acids: CASSQGTGGGNGYTF. In nucleotides, the CDR3 is TGCGCCAGCAGCCAAGGGACAGGGGGGGGGAATGGCTACACCTTC.

The rearrangement links TRBV9 to TRBJ2-1; TRBD2 aligns across 10 bases. The junction had 8 bases not matched to a gene; V was cut back by 5 bases and J by 3 bases. The germline gives CDR1 SGDLS, CDR2 YYNGEE. The CDR3 contains 16 residues. The CDR3 nucleotides are TGTGCCAGCAGTGCTACCGGGACTAGCGACTACAATGAGCAGTTCTTC. It is translated as CASSATGTSDYNEQFF.

The V gene is TRBV11-3, the J gene TRBJ2-1, with 14 bases identical to TRBD2. The V segment lost 5 bases and the J segment 9 bases; nucleotides outside the gene matches: 6. From germline, CDR1 is SGHNT and CDR2 YENEEA. This CDR3 comprises 15 residues. CDR3 bases: TGTGCCAGCAGCAAGACTAGCGGGGGGGCGGGTGAGCAGTTCTTC. It yields the protein CASSKTSGGAGEQFF.